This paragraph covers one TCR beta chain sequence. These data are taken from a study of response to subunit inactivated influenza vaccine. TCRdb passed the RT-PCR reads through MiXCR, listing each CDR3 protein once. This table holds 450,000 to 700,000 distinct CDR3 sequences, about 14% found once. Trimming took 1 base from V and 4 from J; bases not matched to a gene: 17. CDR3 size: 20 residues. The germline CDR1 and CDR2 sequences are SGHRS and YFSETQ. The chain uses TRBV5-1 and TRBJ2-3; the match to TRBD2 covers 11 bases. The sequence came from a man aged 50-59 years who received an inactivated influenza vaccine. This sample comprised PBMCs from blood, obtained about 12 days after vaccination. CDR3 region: CASSLRQPGLAVFGSDTQYF. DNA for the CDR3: TGCGCCAGCAGCTTGAGGCAGCCGGGACTAGCGGTATTTGGGTCAGATACGCAGTATTTT.